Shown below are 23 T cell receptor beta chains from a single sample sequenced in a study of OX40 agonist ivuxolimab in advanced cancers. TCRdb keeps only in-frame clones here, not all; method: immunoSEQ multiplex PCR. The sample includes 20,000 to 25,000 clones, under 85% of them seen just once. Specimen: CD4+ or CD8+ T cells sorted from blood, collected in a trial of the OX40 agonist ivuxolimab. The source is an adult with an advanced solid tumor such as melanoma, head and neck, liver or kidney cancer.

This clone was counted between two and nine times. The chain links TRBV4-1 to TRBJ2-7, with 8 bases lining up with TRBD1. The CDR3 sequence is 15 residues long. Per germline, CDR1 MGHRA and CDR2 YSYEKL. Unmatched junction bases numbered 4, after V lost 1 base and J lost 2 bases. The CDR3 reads CASSQGTGWAYEQYF. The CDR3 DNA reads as TGCGCCAGCAGCCAAGGGACAGGGTGGGCCTACGAGCAGTACTTC.

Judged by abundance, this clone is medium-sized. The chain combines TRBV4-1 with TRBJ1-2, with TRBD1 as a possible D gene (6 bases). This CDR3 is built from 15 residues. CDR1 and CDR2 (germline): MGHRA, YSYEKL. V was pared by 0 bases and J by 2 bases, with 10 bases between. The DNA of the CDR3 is TGCGCCAGCAGCCAAGAGAAGGGGACAAACTATGGCTACACCTTC. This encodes CASSQEKGTNYGYTF.

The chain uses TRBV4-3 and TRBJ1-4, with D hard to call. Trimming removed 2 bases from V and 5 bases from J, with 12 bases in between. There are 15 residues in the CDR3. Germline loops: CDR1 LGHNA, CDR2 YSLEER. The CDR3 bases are TGCGCCAGCAGCCAAATGATCGGGGAGAATGAAAAACTGTTTTTT. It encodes CASSQMIGENEKLFF.

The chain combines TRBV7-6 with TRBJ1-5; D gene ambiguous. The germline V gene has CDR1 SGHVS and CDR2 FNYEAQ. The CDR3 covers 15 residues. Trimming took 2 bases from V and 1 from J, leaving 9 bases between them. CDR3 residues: CASSLYVGSNQPQHF. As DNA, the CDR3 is TGTGCCAGCAGCTTATACGTGGGGAGCAATCAGCCCCAGCATTTT.

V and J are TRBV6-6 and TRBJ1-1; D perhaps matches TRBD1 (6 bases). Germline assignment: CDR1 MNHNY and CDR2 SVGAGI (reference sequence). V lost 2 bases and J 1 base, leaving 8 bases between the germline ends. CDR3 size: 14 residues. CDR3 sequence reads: CASSYQGTNTEAFF. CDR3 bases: TGTGCCAGCAGTTACCAGGGGACGAACACTGAAGCTTTCTTT.

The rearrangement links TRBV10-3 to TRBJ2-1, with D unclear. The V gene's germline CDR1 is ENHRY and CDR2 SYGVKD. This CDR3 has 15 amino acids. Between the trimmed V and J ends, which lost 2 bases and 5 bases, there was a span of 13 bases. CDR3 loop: CAISEGRQVHNEQFF. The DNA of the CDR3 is TGTGCCATCAGTGAGGGCAGGCAGGTGCACAATGAGCAGTTCTTC.

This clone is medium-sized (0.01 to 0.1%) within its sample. CDR3 protein: CASNLVGQAGEQFF. The CDR3, as DNA: TGTGCCAGTAACTTGGTAGGCCAAGCCGGTGAGCAGTTCTTC. This rearrangement joins TRBV19 to TRBJ2-1; the D is unclear. Trimming took 7 bases from V and 9 from J, leaving 19 bases between them. The CDR3 runs 14 residues. Per germline, CDR1 LNHDA and CDR2 SQIVND (reference sequence).

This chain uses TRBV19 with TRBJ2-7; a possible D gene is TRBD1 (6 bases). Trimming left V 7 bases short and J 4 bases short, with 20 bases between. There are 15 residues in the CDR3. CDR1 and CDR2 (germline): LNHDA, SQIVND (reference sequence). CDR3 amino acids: CASTSRGGYTYEQYF. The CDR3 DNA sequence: TGTGCCAGTACTAGCCGAGGGGGTTACACTTACGAGCAGTACTTC.

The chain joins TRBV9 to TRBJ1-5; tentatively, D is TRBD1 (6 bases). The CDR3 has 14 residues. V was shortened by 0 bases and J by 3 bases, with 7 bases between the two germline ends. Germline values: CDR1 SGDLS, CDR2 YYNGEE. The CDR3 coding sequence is TGTGCCAGCAGCGTAGGACAGGACAATCAGCCCCAGCATTTT. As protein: CASSVGQDNQPQHF. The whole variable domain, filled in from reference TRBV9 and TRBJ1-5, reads DSGVTQTPKHLITATGQRVTLRCSPRSGDLSVYWYQQSLDQGLQFLIQYYNGEERAKGNILERFSAQQFPDLHSELNLSSLELGDSALYFCASSVGQDNQPQHFGDGTRLSIL.

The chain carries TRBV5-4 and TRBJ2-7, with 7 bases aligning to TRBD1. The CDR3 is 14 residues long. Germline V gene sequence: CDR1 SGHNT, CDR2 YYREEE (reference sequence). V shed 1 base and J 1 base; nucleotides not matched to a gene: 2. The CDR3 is CASSLRDRSYEQYF. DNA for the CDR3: TGTGCCAGCAGCTTGCGGGACAGATCCTACGAGCAGTACTTC.

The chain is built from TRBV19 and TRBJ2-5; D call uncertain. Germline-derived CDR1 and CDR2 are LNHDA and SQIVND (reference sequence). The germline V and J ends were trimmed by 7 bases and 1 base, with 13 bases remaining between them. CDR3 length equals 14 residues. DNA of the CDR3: TGTGCCAGTAAGTATTTGGGCTCCCAAGAGACCCAGTACTTC. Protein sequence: CASKYLGSQETQYF.

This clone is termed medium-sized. For the CDR3, the DNA is TGTGCCAGCAGTTACTCAAGTCTACACTCCTACGAGCAGTACTTC. This translates into CASSYSSLHSYEQYF. The chain carries TRBV6-5 and TRBJ2-7; D is unresolved. V lost 0 bases and J 0 bases, leaving 9 bases between the germline ends. Germline values: CDR1 MNHEY, CDR2 SVGAGI. The CDR3 has 15 amino acids.

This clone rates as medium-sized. The CDR3, as DNA: TGTGCCAGCAGTCTTGTTGGGGACAGGGGCTATGGCTACACCTTC. It is translated as CASSLVGDRGYGYTF. V usage is TRBV6-1 and J usage is TRBJ1-2; TRBD1 aligns across 10 bases. Germline loops: CDR1 MNHNS, CDR2 SASEGT. There are 15 residues in the CDR3. V was clipped by 5 bases and J by 4 bases; unmatched bases: 7.

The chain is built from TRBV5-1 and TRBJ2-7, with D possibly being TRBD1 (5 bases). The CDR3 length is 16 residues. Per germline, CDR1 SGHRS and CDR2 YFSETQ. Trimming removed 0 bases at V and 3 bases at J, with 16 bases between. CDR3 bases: TGCGCCAGCAGCTTGGGGGGCCCGGCGGAGAGCTACGAGCAGTACTTC. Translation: CASSLGGPAESYEQYF.

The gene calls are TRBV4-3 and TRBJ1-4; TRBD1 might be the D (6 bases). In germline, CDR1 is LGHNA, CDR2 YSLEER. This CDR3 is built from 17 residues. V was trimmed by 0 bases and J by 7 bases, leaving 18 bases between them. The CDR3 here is CASSQEGLGGGSEKLFF. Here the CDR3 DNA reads TGCGCCAGCAGCCAAGAAGGTTTAGGGGGTGGGAGTGAAAAACTGTTTTTT.

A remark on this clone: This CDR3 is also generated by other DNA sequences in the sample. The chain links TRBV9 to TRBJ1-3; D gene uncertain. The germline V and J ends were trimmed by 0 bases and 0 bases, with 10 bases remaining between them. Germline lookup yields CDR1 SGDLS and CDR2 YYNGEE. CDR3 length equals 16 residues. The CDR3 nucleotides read TGTGCCAGCAGCGTAGCTTACCGGAGCTCTGGAAACACCATATATTTT. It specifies CASSVAYRSSGNTIYF.

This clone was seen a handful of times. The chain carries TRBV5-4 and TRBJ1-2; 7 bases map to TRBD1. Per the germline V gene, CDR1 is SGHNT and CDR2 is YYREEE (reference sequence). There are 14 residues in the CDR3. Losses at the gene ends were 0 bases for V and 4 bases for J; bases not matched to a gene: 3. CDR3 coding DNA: TGTGCCAGCAGCTTGGGAGGGGGCAGCTATGGCTACACCTTC. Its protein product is CASSLGGGSYGYTF.

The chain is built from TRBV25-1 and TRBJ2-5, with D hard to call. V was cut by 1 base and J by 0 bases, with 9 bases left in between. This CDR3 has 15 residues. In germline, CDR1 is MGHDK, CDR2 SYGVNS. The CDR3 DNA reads TGTGCCAGCAGTGAATCGTCAGTGTACCAAGAGACCCAGTACTTC. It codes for CASSESSVYQETQYF.

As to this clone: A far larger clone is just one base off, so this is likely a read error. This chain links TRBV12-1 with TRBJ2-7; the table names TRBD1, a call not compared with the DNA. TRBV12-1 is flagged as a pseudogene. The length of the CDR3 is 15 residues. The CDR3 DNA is TGTGCCAGCAGCCCTAGGACAGGGGAACACTACGAGCAGTACTTC. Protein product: CASSPRTGEHYEQYF.

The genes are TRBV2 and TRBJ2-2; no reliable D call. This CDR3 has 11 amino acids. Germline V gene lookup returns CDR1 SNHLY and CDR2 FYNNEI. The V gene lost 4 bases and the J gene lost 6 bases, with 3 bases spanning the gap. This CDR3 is CASSVSGELFF. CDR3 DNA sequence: TGTGCCAGCAGTGTTTCCGGGGAGCTGTTTTTT.

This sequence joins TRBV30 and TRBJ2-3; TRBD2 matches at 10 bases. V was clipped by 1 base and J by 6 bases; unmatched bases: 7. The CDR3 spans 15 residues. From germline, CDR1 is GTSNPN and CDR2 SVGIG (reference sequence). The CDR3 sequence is CAWSALAGVSDTQYF. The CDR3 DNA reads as TGTGCCTGGAGTGCGCTAGCGGGAGTAAGTGATACGCAGTATTTT.

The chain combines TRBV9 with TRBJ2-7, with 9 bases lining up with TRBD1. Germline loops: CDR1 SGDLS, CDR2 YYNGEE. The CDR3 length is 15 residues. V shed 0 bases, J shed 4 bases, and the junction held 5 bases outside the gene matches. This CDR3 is CASSVGQGVGYEQYF. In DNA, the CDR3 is TGTGCCAGCAGCGTAGGACAGGGGGTAGGGTACGAGCAGTACTTC.

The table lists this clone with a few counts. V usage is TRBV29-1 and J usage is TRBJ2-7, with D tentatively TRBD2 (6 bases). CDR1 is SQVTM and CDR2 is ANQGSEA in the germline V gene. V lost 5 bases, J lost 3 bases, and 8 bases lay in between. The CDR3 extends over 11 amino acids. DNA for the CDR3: TGCAGCGTTAGGAGGGACTACGAGCAGTACTTC. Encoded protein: CSVRRDYEQYF.